This T cell receptor (beta chain) was identified during a study of T cells in localized non-small cell lung cancer. Concerning this clone: Its antigen is not identified.

Germline loops: CDR1 SGHVS, CDR2 FQNEAQ. Trimming cost V 1 base and J 4 bases, with 17 bases left between them. This CDR3 spans 18 amino acids. Sequencing was performed with immunoSEQ multiplex PCR; in TCRdb, only in-frame clones are kept and a portion is missing. This table has 35,000 to 40,000 clones, about four fifths appearing once. Study-wide findings and caveats: It was uninvolved adjacent lung that showed the highest T cell clonality, exceeding tumor.

Sequenced material: peripheral blood, taken before any cancer treatment. This TCR was sampled from an older male donor with stage III squamous cell lung carcinoma. The rearrangement links TRBV7-8 to TRBJ2-6; a possible D gene is TRBD1 (5 bases). CDR3 sequence: CASSLEGLDLSGANVLTF. Written as DNA, the CDR3 is TGTGCCAGCAGCTTAGAGGGGTTGGACCTGTCCGGGGCCAACGTCCTGACTTTC.